This T cell receptor beta chain was recorded in a study of a mutant IDH1 vaccine in newly diagnosed glioma (dated by TCRdb to the early 2020s). Describing the broader study: Of the roughly 32 patients who were treated, approximately 60% were male and about 40% were female, and the mean age was roughly 40 years. Prior to enrollment, patients had been given standard therapy consisting of radiotherapy alone, temozolomide alone, or radiochemotherapy with temozolomide, with the combination given to most patients. Longitudinal TCRB deep sequencing was done for fewer than 30 treated patients, wherever samples were available for exploratory analyses. Peripheral blood was collected at six visits: V03 (baseline), V05, V07, V10, V12 and V13. The paper's findings and limits, for the study overall: Immune responses induced by the vaccine were seen in approximately 93% of patients across multiple MHC alleles. The authors noted that analyses of patient blood samples could not be reproduced because of sample limitations. Pseudoprogression appeared unrelated to alterations in the top peripheral T cell clonotypes detected by TCRB sequencing. Availability determined which PBMC samples were chosen for TCRB deep sequencing.

The CDR3 starts with the cysteine, ends with the phenylalanine, and has 16 residues. CDR3 DNA is the only sequence kept; it has 48 bases, read in frame from the first base. V sheds 6 bases and J sheds 4 bases, leaving 19 bases between their ends. Based on the germline V gene, the CDR1 and CDR2 sequences are ENHRY and SYGVKD. Explained via the paper, the time point label denotes: baseline, week 1 (first vaccination visit). In light of the paper, this sample's treatment or condition label describes: pre-vaccination baseline after standard-of-care therapy. All donors had newly diagnosed IDH1-mutant astrocytomas of WHO grade 3 or 4 that showed loss of nuclear ATRX. The samples were drawn from NOA16, a multicentre, single-arm, open-label phase I trial in Germany that tested a mutant IDH1 peptide vaccine in humans for the first time. Blood drawn at visit V03 was used as the baseline sample for immunogenicity testing. Genomic DNA for TCRB sequencing was isolated from EDTA blood with the DNeasy Blood and Tissue Kit.

About this clone itself: Its antigen remains unidentified. Base qualities were left out, and no much larger clone turns up one base away.

The protocol used for the library was the immunoSEQ multiplex PCR assay. The hsTCRB Kit was used according to the manufacturer's protocol to amplify rearranged TCR beta chain sequences. An Illumina MiSeq was used to sequence the TCRB libraries. Processing in the source paper ran as follows. The kit vendor's proprietary platform handled demultiplexing, trimming and gene mapping. TCRdb stores this immuneACCESS table with in-frame sequences only. Part of the clones is absent; in the studies checked, under half of the shortfall reflects unresolved V genes, and no reason is known for the rest. The V and J calls and clone size are taken from that table; D and trimming were inferred from the DNA. In all, the sample holds about 24,000 clones, and 90% to 95% of those were seen once. The leading ten clones occupy over 9% of the sample.

The clonotype comes from a man aged 30 to 39 with glioma. The chain is assembled from TRBV10-3 and TRBJ2-1, with the D gene call left open. The sample here was PBMCs, taken from a glioma patient treated with radiotherapy, temozolomide or both. The DNA reads as follows: TGTGCCATCAGGCCCTCCGAACCAATCTTGTACAATGAGCAGTTCTTC. Its protein reads: CAIRPSEPILYNEQFF.